The 26 T cell receptor beta chains presented below share a single source sample, sequenced in a study of T cell responses to AZD1222 COVID-19 vaccine. Only in-frame clones appear in the TCRdb table, and some are missing; sequencing was by immunoSEQ multiplex PCR. In the table there are some 120,000 clones, roughly 91% of which are singletons. The sequencing used peripheral blood, collected on day 0 of AZD1222 vaccination. The receptors were sampled from an adult in good health.

The V gene is TRBV7-3, the J gene TRBJ1-1, with a possible D match to TRBD1 (5 bases). This CDR3 comprises 14 residues. Per germline, CDR1 SGHTA and CDR2 FQGTGA. Trimming shortened V by 2 bases and J by 1 base, and 8 bases separated the two germline ends. This CDR3 is CASSLGGGNTEAFF. DNA for the CDR3: TGTGCCAGCAGCTTAGGGGGAGGGAACACTGAAGCTTTCTTT.

The chain recombines TRBV11-2 with TRBJ2-1; D uncertain. The CDR3 has 15 residues. Deletions cut 1 base from V and 9 bases from J, with 16 bases between. CDR1 is SGHAT, CDR2 FQNNGV, per germline. CDR3 nucleotides: TGTGCCAGCAGCTTAGGTGGTGGTCGTCCCGGTGAGCAGTTCTTC. This codes for CASSLGGGRPGEQFF.

This rearrangement joins TRBV3-1 (or the pseudogene TRBV3-2) to TRBJ2-1; 9 nucleotides agree with TRBD2. J was trimmed by 0 bases and V by 5 bases; bases with no gene match: 5. From germline, CDR1 is LGHDT and CDR2 YNNKEL (reference sequence). The CDR3 sequence is 16 residues long. DNA of the CDR3: TGTGCCAGCAGCGACCTTAGCGGGAGCTCCTACAATGAGCAGTTCTTC. Protein product: CASSDLSGSSYNEQFF.

The rearrangement uses TRBV27 and TRBJ1-2; D remains ambiguous. CDR3 length: 13 residues. Germline values: CDR1 MNHEY, CDR2 SMNVEV (reference sequence). The germline V and J ends were trimmed by 6 bases and 8 bases, with 16 bases remaining between them. The CDR3 nucleotides read TGTGCCAGCAGCCCCACCCCTCAATACGGCTACACCTTC. Its protein product is CASSPTPQYGYTF.

This chain joins TRBV11-2 and TRBJ2-1, with D perhaps being TRBD1 or TRBD2 (5 bases each). Germline CDR1 reads SGHAT; CDR2 reads FQNNGV. The CDR3 contains 18 residues. The germline V and J ends were trimmed by 0 bases and 7 bases, with 22 bases remaining between them. CDR3 residues: CASSLDALELGERNEQFF. The DNA of the CDR3 is TGTGCCAGCAGCTTAGATGCCTTGGAGTTAGGGGAGCGGAATGAGCAGTTCTTC.

The V call is TRBV6-4, the J call TRBJ2-5; TRBD1 matches 7 bases. CDR3 size: 13 residues. Trimming removed 8 bases from V and 6 bases from J; junction bases left unmatched: 9. Germline CDR1 and CDR2: MRHNA and SNTAGT. CDR3 sequence (DNA): TGTGCCAGCTCCAAGGAACAGGGGCAGACCCAGTACTTC. Its protein product is CASSKEQGQTQYF.

The chain couples TRBV5-8 to TRBJ1-3; D unclear. Germline V lookup: CDR1 SGHTS, CDR2 YDEGEE. CDR3 length equals 15 residues. V gave up 0 bases and J gave up 1 base, with 8 bases separating them. CDR3 region: CASSLASESGNTIYF. The CDR3 DNA is TGTGCCAGCAGCTTGGCCTCGGAGTCTGGAAACACCATATATTTT.

This clone has only a few counts. The rearrangement uses TRBV30 and TRBJ2-2; 7 bases map to TRBD1. The V segment lost 2 bases and the J segment 7 bases; nucleotides outside the gene matches: 10. The CDR3 spans 15 residues. Germline loops: CDR1 GTSNPN, CDR2 SVGIG (reference sequence). The CDR3 DNA sequence: TGTGCCTGGAGTCGGAAGGGGGCTGCGGGCGGGGAGCTGTTTTTT. This codes for CAWSRKGAAGGELFF.

The J gene is TRBJ2-3, the V gene TRBV2; a weak D match, TRBD1 (5 bases). This CDR3 has 15 residues. V was shortened by 3 bases and J by 2 bases, with 12 bases between the two germline ends. Germline assignment: CDR1 SNHLY and CDR2 FYNNEI. This CDR3 is CASSDAGPPTDTQYF. The CDR3 bases are TGTGCCAGCAGTGATGCAGGGCCCCCCACAGATACGCAGTATTTT.

About this clone itself: The same CDR3 also results from other DNA sequences found in this sample. The chain joins TRBV5-1 to TRBJ1-2; D uncertain. The germline V gene encodes CDR1 SGHRS and CDR2 YFSETQ. The CDR3 sequence is 13 residues long. Trimming cost V 0 bases and J 4 bases, with 7 bases left between them. The CDR3 bases are TGCGCCAGCAGCTTGGCCGGGAGCTATGGCTACACCTTC. It codes for CASSLAGSYGYTF.

V and J are TRBV7-3 and TRBJ1-2, with no clear D. V lost 7 bases, J lost 4 bases, and 13 bases lay in between. The CDR3 covers 13 residues. Looked up from germline, CDR1 is SGHTA and CDR2 is FQGTGA. CDR3 DNA sequence: TGTGCCAGCACCTTCGGCACAGCCTATGGCTACACCTTC. Translated, it gives CASTFGTAYGYTF.

The chain is built from TRBV6-2 or TRBV6-3 and TRBJ2-1, with TRBD2 matching 9 bases. Germline CDR1 and CDR2: MNHEY and SVGEGT. This CDR3 has 15 amino acids. Trimming cost V 5 bases and J 6 bases; bases outside gene matches: 8. CDR3 DNA sequence: TGTGCCAGCAGTCTGACTAGCGGAGGGGGCAATGAGCAGTTCTTC. Its protein product is CASSLTSGGGNEQFF.

V and J are TRBV6-5 and TRBJ1-1; no clear D. The CDR3 sequence is 12 residues long. CDR1 MNHEY and CDR2 SVGAGI come from the germline V gene. The germline V and J ends were trimmed by 7 bases and 9 bases, with 15 bases remaining between them. The CDR3 bases are TGTGCCAGCATTTCAGACGGACTTCAAGCTTTCTTT. This translates into CASISDGLQAFF.

This clone was counted once. The chain has TRBV5-6 and TRBJ1-5; D might be TRBD1 (6 bases). Germline V gene data show CDR1 as SGHDT and CDR2 as YYEEEE. Trimming removed 3 bases from V and 11 bases from J, with 15 bases in between. This CDR3 is built from 13 residues. CDR3 bases: TGTGCCAGCAGCTCCTCCCAGGGGATGTCCCAGCATTTT. Its translation is CASSSSQGMSQHF.

The chain carries TRBV7-6 and TRBJ2-3; no reliable D call. The CDR3 is 13 amino acids. V gave up 5 bases and J gave up 2 bases, with 8 bases separating them. CDR1 and CDR2 (germline): SGHVS, FNYEAQ. This CDR3 reads CASSLTNTDTQYF. As DNA, the CDR3 is TGTGCCAGCAGCCTGACGAACACAGATACGCAGTATTTT. The full variable domain, with the rest looked up from reference TRBV7-6 and TRBJ2-3, is GAGVSQSPRYKVTKRGQDVALRCDPISGHVSLYWYRQALGQGPEFLTYFNYEAQQDKSGLPNDRFSAERPEGSISTLTIQRTEQRDSAMYRCASSLTNTDTQYFGPGTRLTVL.

The rearrangement uses TRBV19 and TRBJ1-4, with D hard to call. Germline assignment: CDR1 LNHDA and CDR2 SQIVND (reference sequence). Trimming left V 5 bases short and J 4 bases short, with 8 bases between. This CDR3 has 13 amino acids. This CDR3 is CASSSGFNEKLFF. The CDR3 coding sequence is TGTGCCAGTAGTTCGGGCTTTAATGAAAAACTGTTTTTT.

This chain joins TRBV28 and TRBJ2-1, with D unresolved. Germline CDR1 and CDR2: MDHEN and SYDVKM. This CDR3 region has 16 residues. Trimming cost V 5 bases and J 0 bases, with 14 bases left between them. CDR3 loop: CASSIALSRSYNEQFF. For the CDR3, the DNA is TGTGCCAGCAGTATCGCTCTTTCTCGCTCCTACAATGAGCAGTTCTTC. The variable domain in full, with the rest retrieved from reference TRBV28 and TRBJ2-1, is DVKVTQSSRYLVKRTGEKVFLECVQDMDHENMFWYRQDPGLGLRLIYFSYDVKMKEKGDIPEGYSVSREKKERFSLILESASTNQTSMYLCASSIALSRSYNEQFFGPGTRLTVL.

The chain combines TRBV12-3 or TRBV12-4 with TRBJ2-5; D assignment may be TRBD1 or TRBD2 (6 bases each). The CDR3 is 13 amino acids. The V end was cut by 3 bases, the J end by 8 bases, with 13 bases between. CDR3 sequence (DNA): TGTGCCAGCAGTTTTGCCAGGGGAGGAACCCAGTACTTC. Protein sequence: CASSFARGGTQYF.

The chain has TRBV27 and TRBJ1-6; D may be TRBD1 (6 bases). V was cut by 6 bases and J by 9 bases, with 12 bases left in between. This CDR3 comprises 13 residues. CDR1 is MNHEY and CDR2 is SMNVEV in the germline V gene (reference sequence). As DNA, the CDR3 is TGTGCCAGCAGAAACAGGGCGGGTTCACCCCTCCACTTT. Amino acids: CASRNRAGSPLHF.

The chain is built from TRBV9 and TRBJ1-2; a weak D match, TRBD1 (6 bases). The CDR3 is made up of 14 amino acids. The germline V and J ends were trimmed by 4 bases and 4 bases, with 14 bases remaining between them. The germline V gene encodes CDR1 SGDLS and CDR2 YYNGEE. In DNA, the CDR3 is TGTGCCAGCAGCCTAAACTCAGGGGTCTATGGCTACACCTTC. It yields the protein CASSLNSGVYGYTF.

This chain uses TRBV3-1 (or the pseudogene TRBV3-2) with TRBJ1-5; tentative D call: TRBD1 (5 bases). Trimming stripped 4 bases from V and 6 bases from J, with 10 bases between. CDR3 size: 13 residues. Germline lookup yields CDR1 LGHDT and CDR2 YNNKEL (reference sequence). The CDR3 bases are TGTGCCAGCAGCCCTCCTGGGACTCAGCCCCAGCATTTT. It codes for CASSPPGTQPQHF.

This clone was counted only a few times. This rearrangement joins TRBV18 to TRBJ2-5; no clear D gene. Trimming shortened V by 5 bases and J by 5 bases, and 18 bases separated the two germline ends. Germline-derived CDR1 and CDR2 are KGHSH and LQKENI. The length of the CDR3 is 15 residues. The CDR3 region has the DNA TGTGCCAGCTCATCAAGTCCCAGTCCTGGGGAGACCCAGTACTTC. Its translation is CASSSSPSPGETQYF.

V and J are TRBV7-2 and TRBJ1-4, with 9 bases that match TRBD1. Germline values: CDR1 SGHTA, CDR2 FQGNSA. J was trimmed by 4 bases and V by 3 bases; bases with no gene match: 6. This CDR3 is 16 amino acids long. The CDR3 loop reads CASSFTGGVINEKLFF. The CDR3 DNA reads as TGTGCCAGCAGCTTTACAGGGGGCGTAATTAATGAAAAACTGTTTTTT.

This rearrangement joins TRBV7-3 to TRBJ2-1; TRBD1 or TRBD2 may be the D gene (5 bases each). V shed 0 bases and J shed 0 bases, with 6 bases lying between them. In germline, CDR1 is SGHTA, CDR2 FQGTGA. This CDR3 has 15 residues. Here the CDR3 reads CASSLTGDSYNEQFF. The DNA of the CDR3 is TGTGCCAGCAGCTTAACGGGGGACTCCTACAATGAGCAGTTCTTC.

V gene TRBV6-5 combines with J gene TRBJ1-2, with 7 bases identical to TRBD1. J gave up 4 bases and V 8 bases, and 10 bases lay outside the gene matches. This CDR3 has 14 residues. The germline CDR1 and CDR2 sequences are MNHEY and SVGAGI. In DNA, the CDR3 is TGTGCCAGCCGCCCAAGGGACAGATCCTATGGCTACACCTTC. It encodes CASRPRDRSYGYTF.

The rearrangement uses TRBV5-1 and TRBJ2-6; D ambiguous. Per germline, CDR1 SGHRS and CDR2 YFSETQ. The CDR3 runs 14 residues. Trimming left V 0 bases short and J 1 base short, with 2 bases between. The chain's CDR3 is CASSLESGANVLTF. The CDR3 DNA reads as TGCGCCAGCAGCTTGGAATCTGGGGCCAACGTCCTGACTTTC.